This note documents a single T cell receptor (beta chain) sequence. Antigen specificity is unknown. The V end lost 0 bases, the J end lost 7 bases, and 9 bases lay between the germline ends. This CDR3 is built from 13 residues. CDR1 and CDR2 from the germline V gene are GTSNPN and SVGIG (reference sequence). This entry is derived from a study of T cell repertoires in cytomegalovirus infection. Findings and caveats of the study: Dominant in the ex vivo response were TCR beta clonotypes restricted by HLA-C and specific for CMV.

TCRdb analysed the reads with MiXCR anew, one entry per CDR3 protein. The sample has 350,000 to 500,000 distinct CDR3 sequences, approximately 33% seen once. This clonotype was obtained from a human donor in good health (CMV status not recorded). Some clones in this sample may be carry-over from other donors' samples. This sequence joins TRBV30 and TRBJ2-2, with D possibly TRBD2 on 5 matching bases. The sample taken for sequencing was PBMCs. The CDR3 loop is CAWSVRGFGELFF. For the CDR3, the DNA is TGTGCCTGGAGTGTACGAGGGTTCGGGGAGCTGTTTTTT.